The rows below give T cell receptor beta chains drawn from one sample of a study of blood T cells in healthy people across ages. TCRdb reprocessed the 5' RACE reads with MiXCR, giving one entry per CDR3 protein. The sample carries approximately 780,000 distinct CDR3 sequences, roughly 26% recorded once. This same sample was also part of a study on T cells of mothers and their children.

Sequenced sample: blood. These receptors all come from a boy younger than 18 in good health. CDR3s include the opening cysteine and the closing phenylalanine or tryptophan. A D gene is named only where the DNA matches it firmly. Size values are once, few and many counts, or a class for expanded clones, and some rows have none.

J gene | D gene | V gene | clone size | CDR3 DNA | CDR3 protein
TRBJ1-6 | TRBD1 | TRBV12-3/TRBV12-4 | once | TGTGCCAGCAGTCCTCAGACAGGGAAGATTTCACCCCTCCACTTT | CASSPQTGKISPLHF
TRBJ2-2 | TRBD2 | TRBV7-2 | few | TGTGCCAGCAGCTCAGTGGTGGTAGCGGGGGCCAGGAGGAGCGGGGAGCTGTTTTTT | CASSSVVVAGARRSGELFF
TRBJ2-1 | . | TRBV2 | . | TGTGCCAGCAGTGCAGGCGGCGAGCAGTTCTTC | CASSAGGEQFF
TRBJ2-3 | TRBD1 | TRBV10-3 | . | TGTGCCATCAGGCAGGGGGCCGCAGATACGCAGTATTTT | CAIRQGAADTQYF
TRBJ1-5 | . | TRBV5-6 | few | TGTGCCAGCAGCTTGGCCGGGACGGCTGGCAATCAGCCCCAGCATTTT | CASSLAGTAGNQPQHF
TRBJ2-5 | TRBD2 | TRBV2 | . | TGTGCCAGCAGTGACGTTAGCGGGGGGCCGGAGACCCAGTACTTC | CASSDVSGGPETQYF
TRBJ1-2 | TRBD1 | TRBV7-3 | few | TGTGCCAGCAGCTTAAGAGGGGGCAGGGGGGACTATGGCTACACCTTC | CASSLRGGRGDYGYTF
TRBJ2-1 | TRBD1 | TRBV24-1 | . | TGTGCCACCAGAGAGACAGGGGGCTCCTACAATGAGCAGTTCTTC | CATRETGGSYNEQFF
TRBJ1-5 | . | TRBV7-2 | few | TGTGCCAGCAGCTTGGAGGCTGGAGGAGGTCAGCCCCAGCATTTT | CASSLEAGGGQPQHF
TRBJ2-7 | TRBD2 | TRBV28 | . | TGTGCCAGCGGGGGGGTTAGAAGCGAGCAGTACTTC | CASGGVRSEQYF